Listed below are T cell receptor beta chains from one sample, sequenced in a study of shared T cell receptors in the human thymus. Data came from immunoSEQ multiplex PCR; TCRdb stores just in-frame clones and leaves some out. Among 720,000 or so clones, 80% to 90% were seen once, and the ten largest hold about 0.011%. The sample was also reused in another study, on human thymus T cells.

Sequenced: thymocytes. The origin of the receptors is a girl younger than two with a congenital heart defect. Each CDR3 is given without its conserved first and last residue. Each record gives: J gene, V gene, CDR3 protein.

>TRBJ2-3|TRBV9
ASRAELGGGGSPDTQY
>TRBJ1-2|TRBV4-1
ASSQDRGGLGYT
>TRBJ1-6|TRBV14
ASSSLQAGDSPLH
>TRBJ2-1|TRBV9
ASSDLASHEQF
>TRBJ2-6|TRBV15
ATSRSLGTGVPSGANVLT
>TRBJ2-4|TRBV15
ATSSSLDGGGLELNIQY
>TRBJ2-1|TRBV11-1
ASSQDRVSYNEQF
>TRBJ2-7|TRBV19
ATQMADEGTGVYEQY
>TRBJ2-2|TRBV6-5
ASSPRTTRTGELF
>TRBJ1-1|TRBV5-4
ASSRDRGLARDTEAF
>TRBJ2-5|TRBV28
ASSLESGDGRETQY
>TRBJ2-1|TRBV7-2
ASSTLAGGLYNEQF
>TRBJ1-4|TRBV10-3
ATRAHRGRNEKLF
>TRBJ2-1|TRBV13
ASNRQGAYCGEQF